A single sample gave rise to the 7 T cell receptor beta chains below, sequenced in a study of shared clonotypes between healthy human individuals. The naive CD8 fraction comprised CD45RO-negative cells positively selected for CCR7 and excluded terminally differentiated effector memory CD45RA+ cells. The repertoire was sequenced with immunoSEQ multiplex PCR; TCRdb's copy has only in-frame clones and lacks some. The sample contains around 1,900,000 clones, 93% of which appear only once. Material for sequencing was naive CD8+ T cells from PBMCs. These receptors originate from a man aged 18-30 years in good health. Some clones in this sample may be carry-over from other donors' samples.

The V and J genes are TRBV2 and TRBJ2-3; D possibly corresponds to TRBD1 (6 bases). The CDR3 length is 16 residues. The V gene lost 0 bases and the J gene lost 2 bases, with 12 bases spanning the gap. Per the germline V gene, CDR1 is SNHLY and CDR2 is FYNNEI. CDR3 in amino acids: CASSEAMTGATDTQYF. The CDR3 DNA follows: TGTGCCAGCAGTGAAGCCATGACAGGAGCCACAGATACGCAGTATTTT.

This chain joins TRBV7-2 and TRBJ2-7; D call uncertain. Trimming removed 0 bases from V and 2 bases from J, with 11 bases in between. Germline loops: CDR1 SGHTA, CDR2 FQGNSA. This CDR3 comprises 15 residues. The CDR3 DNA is TGTGCCAGCAGCTTAGCGGAGACGCCCCCCTACGAGCAGTACTTC. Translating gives CASSLAETPPYEQYF.

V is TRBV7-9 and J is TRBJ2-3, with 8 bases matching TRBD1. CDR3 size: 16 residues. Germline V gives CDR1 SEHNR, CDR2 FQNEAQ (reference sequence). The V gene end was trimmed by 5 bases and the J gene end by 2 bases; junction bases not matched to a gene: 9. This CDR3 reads CASSPRTGMNTDTQYF. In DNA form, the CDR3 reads TGTGCCAGCAGCCCCAGGACAGGGATGAACACAGATACGCAGTATTTT.

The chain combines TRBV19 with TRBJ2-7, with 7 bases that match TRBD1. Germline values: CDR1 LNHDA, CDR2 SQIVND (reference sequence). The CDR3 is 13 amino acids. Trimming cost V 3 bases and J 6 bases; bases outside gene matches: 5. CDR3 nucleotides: TGTGCCAGTAGTATGGGCAGGGGGTTCGAGCAGTACTTC. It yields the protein CASSMGRGFEQYF.

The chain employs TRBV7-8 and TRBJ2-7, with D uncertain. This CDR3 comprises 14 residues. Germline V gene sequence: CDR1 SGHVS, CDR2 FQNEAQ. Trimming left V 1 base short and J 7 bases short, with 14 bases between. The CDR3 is CASSLGANGQEQYF. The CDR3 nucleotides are TGTGCCAGCAGCTTAGGAGCCAATGGGCAGGAGCAGTACTTC.

The CDR3 region is CASSFTRPSYEQYF. The CDR3 coding sequence is TGTGCCAGCAGTTTTACCAGACCATCCTACGAGCAGTACTTC. The chain employs TRBV27 and TRBJ2-7; D not resolved. Germline lookup yields CDR1 MNHEY and CDR2 SMNVEV (reference sequence). Between the trimmed V and J ends, which lost 3 bases and 1 base, there was a span of 10 bases. This CDR3 contains 14 residues.

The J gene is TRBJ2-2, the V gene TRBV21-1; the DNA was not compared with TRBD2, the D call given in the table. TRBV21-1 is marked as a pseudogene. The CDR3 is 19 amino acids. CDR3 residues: CASSLLSAGDLANTGELFF. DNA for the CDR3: TGTGCCAGCAGCCTCCTGTCAGCGGGGGATCTCGCGAACACCGGGGAGCTGTTTTTT.